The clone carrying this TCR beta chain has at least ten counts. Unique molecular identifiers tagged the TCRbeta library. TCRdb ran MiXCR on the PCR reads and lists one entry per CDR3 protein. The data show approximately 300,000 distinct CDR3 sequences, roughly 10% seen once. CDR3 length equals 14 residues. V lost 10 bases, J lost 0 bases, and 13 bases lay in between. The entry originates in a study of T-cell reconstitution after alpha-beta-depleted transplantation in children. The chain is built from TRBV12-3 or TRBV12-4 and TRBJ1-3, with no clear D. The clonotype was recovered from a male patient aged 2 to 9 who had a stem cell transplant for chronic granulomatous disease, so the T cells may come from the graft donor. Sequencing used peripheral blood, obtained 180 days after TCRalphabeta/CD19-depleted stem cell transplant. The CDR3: CAIIQHFSGNTIYF. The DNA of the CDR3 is TGTGCCATTATACAGCATTTCTCTGGAAACACCATATATTTT.